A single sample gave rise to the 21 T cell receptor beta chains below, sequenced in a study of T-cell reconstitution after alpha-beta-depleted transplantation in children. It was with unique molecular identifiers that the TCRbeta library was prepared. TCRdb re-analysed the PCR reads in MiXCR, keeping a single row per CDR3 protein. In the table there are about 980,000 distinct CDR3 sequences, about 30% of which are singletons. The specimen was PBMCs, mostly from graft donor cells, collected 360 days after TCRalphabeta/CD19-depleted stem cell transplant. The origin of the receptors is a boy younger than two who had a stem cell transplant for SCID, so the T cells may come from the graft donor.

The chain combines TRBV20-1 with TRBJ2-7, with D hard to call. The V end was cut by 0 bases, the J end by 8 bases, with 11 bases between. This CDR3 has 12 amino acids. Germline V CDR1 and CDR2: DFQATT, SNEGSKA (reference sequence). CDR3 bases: TGCAGTGCTAGAGATCCGACCTCCCAGCAGTACTTC. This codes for CSARDPTSQQYF.

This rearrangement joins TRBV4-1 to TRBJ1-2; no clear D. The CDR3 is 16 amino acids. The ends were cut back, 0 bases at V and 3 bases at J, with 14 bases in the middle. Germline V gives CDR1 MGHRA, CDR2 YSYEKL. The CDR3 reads CASSQDIRGDDYGYTF. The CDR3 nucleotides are TGCGCCAGCAGCCAAGATATCCGCGGAGACGACTATGGCTACACCTTC.

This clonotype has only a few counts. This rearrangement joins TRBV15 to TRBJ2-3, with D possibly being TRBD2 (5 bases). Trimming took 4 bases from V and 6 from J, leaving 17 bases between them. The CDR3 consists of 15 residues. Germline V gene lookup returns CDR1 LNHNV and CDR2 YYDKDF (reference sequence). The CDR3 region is CATSKVEKPGDTQYF. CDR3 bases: TGTGCCACCAGCAAAGTAGAAAAGCCGGGGGATACGCAGTATTTT.

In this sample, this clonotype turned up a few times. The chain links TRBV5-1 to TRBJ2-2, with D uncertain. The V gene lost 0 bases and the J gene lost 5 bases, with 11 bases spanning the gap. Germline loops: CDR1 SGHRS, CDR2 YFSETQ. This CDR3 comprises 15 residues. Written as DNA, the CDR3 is TGCGCCAGCAGCTTGGTGTCTTTTTCGACCGGGGAGCTGTTTTTT. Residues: CASSLVSFSTGELFF. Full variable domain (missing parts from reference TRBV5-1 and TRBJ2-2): KAGVTQTPRYLIKTRGQQVTLSCSPISGHRSVSWYQQTPGQGLQFLFEYFSETQRNKGNFPGRFSGRQFSNSRSEMNVSTLELGDSALYLCASSLVSFSTGELFFGEGSRLTVL.

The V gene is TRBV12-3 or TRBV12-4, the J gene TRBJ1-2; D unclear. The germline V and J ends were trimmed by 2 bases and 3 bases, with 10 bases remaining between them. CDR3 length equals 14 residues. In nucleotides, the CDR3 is TGTGCCAGCAGTTTAAGGCTGACTGACTATGGCTACACCTTC. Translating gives CASSLRLTDYGYTF.

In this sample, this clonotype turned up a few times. CDR3 coding DNA: TGCAGTGCTAGTCTACGCGACTACGAGCAGTACTTC. This gives the protein CSASLRDYEQYF. V usage is TRBV20-1 and J usage is TRBJ2-7, with D uncertain. The ends were cut back, 3 bases at V and 3 bases at J, with 9 bases in the middle. This CDR3 region has 12 residues. Germline loops: CDR1 DFQATT, CDR2 SNEGSKA (reference sequence).

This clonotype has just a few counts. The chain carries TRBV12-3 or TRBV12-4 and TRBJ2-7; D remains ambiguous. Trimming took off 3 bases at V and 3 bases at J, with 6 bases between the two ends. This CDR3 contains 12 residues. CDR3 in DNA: TGTGCCAGCAGTTTGACTTTCTACGAGCAGTACTTC. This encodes CASSLTFYEQYF.

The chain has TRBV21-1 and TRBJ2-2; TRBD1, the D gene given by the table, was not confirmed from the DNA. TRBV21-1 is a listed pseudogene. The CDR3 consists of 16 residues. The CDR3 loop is CASSKWRTAGTGELFF. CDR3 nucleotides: TGTGCCAGCAGCAAATGGAGGACAGCCGGGACCGGGGAGCTGTTTTTT.

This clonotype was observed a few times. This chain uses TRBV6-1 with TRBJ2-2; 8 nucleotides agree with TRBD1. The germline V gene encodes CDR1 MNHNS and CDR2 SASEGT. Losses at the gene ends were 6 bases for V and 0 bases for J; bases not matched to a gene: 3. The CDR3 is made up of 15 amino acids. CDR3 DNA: TGTGCCAGCAGCGACAGGGGCCCGAACACCGGGGAGCTGTTTTTT. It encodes CASSDRGPNTGELFF.

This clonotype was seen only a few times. The CDR3 here is CATRKTGDPPPGNEQFF. In DNA, the CDR3 is TGTGCCACCAGAAAGACCGGGGATCCACCGCCGGGGAATGAGCAGTTCTTC. This sequence joins TRBV7-8 and TRBJ2-1; possible D gene TRBD2, 5 bases. V dropped 10 bases and J dropped 7 bases, with 29 bases sitting between them. The CDR3 is 17 residues long. Germline V gene sequence: CDR1 SGHVS, CDR2 FQNEAQ.

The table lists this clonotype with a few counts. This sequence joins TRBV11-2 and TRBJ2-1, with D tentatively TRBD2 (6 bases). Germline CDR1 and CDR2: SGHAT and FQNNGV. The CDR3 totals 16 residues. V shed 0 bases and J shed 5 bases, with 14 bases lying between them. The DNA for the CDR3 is TGTGCCAGCAGCTTAGATGGGGGAGGAGTGAACAATGAGCAGTTCTTC. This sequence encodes CASSLDGGGVNNEQFF.

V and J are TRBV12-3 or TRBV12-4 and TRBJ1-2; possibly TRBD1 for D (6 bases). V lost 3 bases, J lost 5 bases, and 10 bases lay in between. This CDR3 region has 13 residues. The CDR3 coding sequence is TGTGCCAGCAGTTTGGGGGCCCAATATGGCTACACCTTC. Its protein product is CASSLGAQYGYTF.

The CDR3 bases are TGTGCCAGCAGCTTCGACGGTGGCTACACCTTC. It translates to CASSFDGGYTF. The chain carries TRBV5-6 and TRBJ1-2; D gene uncertain. The V and J ends lost 2 bases and 7 bases respectively, with 6 bases between them. The germline CDR1 and CDR2 sequences are SGHDT and YYEEEE. CDR3 length equals 11 residues.

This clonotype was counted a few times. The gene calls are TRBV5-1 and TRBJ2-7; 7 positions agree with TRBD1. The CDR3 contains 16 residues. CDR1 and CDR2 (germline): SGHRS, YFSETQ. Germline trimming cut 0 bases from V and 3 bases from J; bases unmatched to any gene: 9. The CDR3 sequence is CASSLGPGTEDYEQYF. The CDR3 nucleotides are TGCGCCAGCAGCTTGGGTCCCGGGACAGAGGACTACGAGCAGTACTTC.

CDR3 amino acids: CASSQGLFGQPQHF. For the CDR3, the DNA is TGCGCCAGCAGCCAAGGTTTATTCGGTCAGCCCCAGCATTTT. V is TRBV4-1 and J is TRBJ1-5; D gene ambiguous. The CDR3 is made up of 14 amino acids. Between the trimmed V and J ends, which lost 1 base and 6 bases, there was a span of 10 bases. Per the germline V gene, CDR1 is MGHRA and CDR2 is YSYEKL.

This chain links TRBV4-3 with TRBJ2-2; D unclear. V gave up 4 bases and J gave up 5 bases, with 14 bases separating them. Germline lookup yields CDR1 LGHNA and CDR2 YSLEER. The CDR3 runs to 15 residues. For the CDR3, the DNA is TGCGCCAGCAGCCCAAGTGATCGTCGGACCGGGGAGCTGTTTTTT. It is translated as CASSPSDRRTGELFF.

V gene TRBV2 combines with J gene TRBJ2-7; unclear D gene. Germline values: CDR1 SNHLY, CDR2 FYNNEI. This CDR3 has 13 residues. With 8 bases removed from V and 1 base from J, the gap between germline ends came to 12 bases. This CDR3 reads CASQRSTSYEQYF. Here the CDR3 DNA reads TGTGCCAGCCAACGGAGTACGTCCTACGAGCAGTACTTC.

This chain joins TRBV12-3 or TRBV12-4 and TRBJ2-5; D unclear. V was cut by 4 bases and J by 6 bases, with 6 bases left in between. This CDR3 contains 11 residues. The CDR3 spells CASSSKKTQYF. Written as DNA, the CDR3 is TGTGCCAGCAGTTCCAAGAAGACCCAGTACTTC.

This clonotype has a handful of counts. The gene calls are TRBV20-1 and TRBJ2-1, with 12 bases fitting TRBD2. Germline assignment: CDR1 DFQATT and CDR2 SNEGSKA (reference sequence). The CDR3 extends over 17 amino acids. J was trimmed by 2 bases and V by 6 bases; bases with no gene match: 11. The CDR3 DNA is TGCAGTGCCCCGGGGTCTAGCGGGGGGGCCACCTACAATGAGCAGTTCTTC. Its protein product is CSAPGSSGGATYNEQFF.

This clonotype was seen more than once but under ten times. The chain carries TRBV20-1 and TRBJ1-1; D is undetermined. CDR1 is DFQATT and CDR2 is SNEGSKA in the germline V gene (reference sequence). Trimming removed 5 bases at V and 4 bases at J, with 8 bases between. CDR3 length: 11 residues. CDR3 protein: CSAEEVTEAFF. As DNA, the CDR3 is TGCAGTGCTGAGGAAGTCACTGAAGCTTTCTTT.

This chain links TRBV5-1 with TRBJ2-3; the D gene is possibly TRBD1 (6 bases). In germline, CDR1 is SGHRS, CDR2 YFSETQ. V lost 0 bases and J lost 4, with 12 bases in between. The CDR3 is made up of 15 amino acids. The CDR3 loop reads CASSLGGQTADTQYF. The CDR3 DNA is TGCGCCAGCAGCTTGGGGGGGCAGACAGCAGATACGCAGTATTTT. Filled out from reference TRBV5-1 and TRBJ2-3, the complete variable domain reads KAGVTQTPRYLIKTRGQQVTLSCSPISGHRSVSWYQQTPGQGLQFLFEYFSETQRNKGNFPGRFSGRQFSNSRSEMNVSTLELGDSALYLCASSLGGQTADTQYFGPGTRLTVL.